The 19 T cell receptor beta chains given below trace back to one sample, sequenced in a study of T cell repertoires in cytomegalovirus infection. TCRdb reprocessed the reads with MiXCR, giving one entry per CDR3 protein. The sample shows 450,000 to 600,000 distinct CDR3 sequences, 42% of them seen only once. Their antigen targets remain unknown. The source was cultured PBMCs, collected from culture after CMV antigen stimulation. These receptors all come from a human donor in good health (CMV status not recorded). Some clones in this sample may be carry-over from other donors' samples.

J is TRBJ2-5 and V is TRBV7-9; D might be TRBD2 (7 bases). V lost 5 bases and J 5 bases, leaving 18 bases between the germline ends. The CDR3 has 15 residues. Germline-derived CDR1 and CDR2 are SEHNR and FQNEAQ (reference sequence). CDR3 coding DNA: TGTGCCAGCAGCCCCCTACGGGGGGCCATTGAGACCCAGTACTTC. Protein sequence: CASSPLRGAIETQYF. Full variable domain (remainder filled in from reference TRBV7-9 and TRBJ2-5): DTGVSQNPRHKITKRGQNVTFRCDPISEHNRLYWYRQTLGQGPEFLTYFQNEAQLEKSRLLSDRFSAERPKGSFSTLEIQRTEQGDSAMYLCASSPLRGAIETQYFGPGTRLLVL.

The chain is built from TRBV2 and TRBJ2-7; 11 nucleotides agree with TRBD1. Germline values: CDR1 SNHLY, CDR2 FYNNEI. V trimming: 6 bases; J trimming: 2 bases; junction bases outside the gene matches: 6. CDR3 length: 15 amino acids. The CDR3 DNA follows: TGTGCCAGCAGGAAGCGGACAGGGGGCACCTACGAGCAGTACTTC. Its protein product is CASRKRTGGTYEQYF.

V gene TRBV12-3 or TRBV12-4 combines with J gene TRBJ2-2, with 9 positions matching TRBD2. This CDR3 contains 15 residues. V lost 5 bases, J lost 6 bases, and 7 bases stayed unmatched. This chain's CDR3 is CASSRSASGAGELFF. CDR3 sequence (DNA): TGTGCCAGCAGTCGATCCGCTAGCGGGGCCGGGGAGCTGTTTTTT.

The chain has TRBV4-3 and TRBJ1-2; no reliable D call. The CDR3 totals 17 residues. The V end lost 8 bases, the J end lost 2 bases, and 24 bases lay between the germline ends. Per germline, CDR1 LGHNA and CDR2 YSLEER. The CDR3 nucleotides read TGCGCCAGCTCGGGCCCCGGGTTAGAAGATCTAAACTATGGCTACACCTTC. Its protein product is CASSGPGLEDLNYGYTF.

There are a few counts of this clonotype. The rearrangement joins TRBV7-2 to TRBJ2-1, with TRBD2 identical over 7 bases. The CDR3 runs to 15 residues. Trimming cost V 3 bases and J 9 bases; bases outside gene matches: 11. Germline V gene sequence: CDR1 SGHTA, CDR2 FQGNSA. CDR3 nucleotide sequence: TGTGCCAGCAGCTTGGGGGGATATACTAGCGTTGAGCAGTTCTTC. This sequence encodes CASSLGGYTSVEQFF.

The chain carries TRBV5-6 and TRBJ1-5; TRBD1 is a possible D gene (6 bases). The CDR3 has 15 amino acids. Germline V CDR1 and CDR2: SGHDT, YYEEEE. Trimming pared 4 bases from V and 0 bases from J, leaving 11 bases between. CDR3 sequence (DNA): TGTGCCAGCAGCGTAGGGACATTTAGCAATCAGCCCCAGCATTTT. Translated: CASSVGTFSNQPQHF.

This clonotype has more than one count but fewer than ten. The chain is built from TRBV5-1 and TRBJ2-1, with a weak D call TRBD2 (7 bases). Trimming stripped 0 bases from V and 10 bases from J, with 26 bases between. The CDR3 totals 18 residues. In germline, CDR1 is SGHRS, CDR2 YFSETQ. The CDR3 DNA is TGCGCCAGCAGCTTGGACCCACTTGAGGGGGGGCGAAGACTCGAGCAGTTCTTC. Protein sequence: CASSLDPLEGGRRLEQFF.

This clonotype was observed a few times. This chain uses TRBV12-3 or TRBV12-4 with TRBJ1-6; a possible D gene is TRBD1 (5 bases). The CDR3 totals 16 residues. V was clipped by 8 bases and J by 7 bases, with 21 bases between them. The CDR3 loop is CASLGPGGTRNSPLHF. The CDR3 DNA sequence: TGTGCCAGCCTGGGGCCGGGGGGTACGCGGAATTCACCCCTCCACTTT.

The genes are TRBV12-3 or TRBV12-4 and TRBJ1-1, with 12 positions matching TRBD1. The CDR3 has 14 amino acids. V shed 6 bases and J 6 bases; nucleotides not matched to a gene: 5. This CDR3 is CASRTGTGGSEAFF. As DNA, the CDR3 is TGTGCCAGCAGAACCGGGACAGGGGGCTCTGAAGCTTTCTTT.

The rearrangement uses TRBV28 and TRBJ2-1, with a weak D call TRBD1 (6 bases). V was cut by 3 bases and J by 4 bases, with 7 bases left in between. Germline V lookup: CDR1 MDHEN, CDR2 SYDVKM. The CDR3 has 13 amino acids. For the CDR3, the DNA is TGTGCCAGCAGTTTGGGACATTACAATGAGCAGTTCTTC. Protein product: CASSLGHYNEQFF.

The chain joins TRBV4-2 to TRBJ2-7; TRBD2 agrees at 11 bases. The length of the CDR3 is 16 residues. V lost 0 bases to trimming and J lost 3 bases; unmatched junction nucleotides: 4. Per the germline V gene, CDR1 is LGHNA and CDR2 is YNFKEQ. The CDR3 nucleotides read TGTGCCAGCAGCCAAGAGGTAGCGGGGGGGAACTACGAGCAGTACTTC. As protein: CASSQEVAGGNYEQYF.

V and J are TRBV4-1 and TRBJ2-2, with 9 bases fitting TRBD2. V lost 2 bases and J lost 1; bases outside the gene matches: 5. Germline V lookup: CDR1 MGHRA, CDR2 YSYEKL. The length of the CDR3 is 17 residues. The CDR3 nucleotides are TGCGCCAGCAGCCAATTACTAGCGGGTATGAACACCGGGGAGCTGTTTTTT. It encodes CASSQLLAGMNTGELFF.

The sample holds a few counts of this clonotype. This rearrangement joins TRBV7-8 to TRBJ2-7; maybe TRBD2 (5 bases). Germline V gene lookup returns CDR1 SGHVS and CDR2 FQNEAQ. The CDR3 spans 16 residues. Trimming took 0 bases from V and 2 from J, leaving 14 bases between them. The CDR3 sequence: CASSLARADLTYEQYF. As DNA, the CDR3 is TGTGCCAGCAGCTTAGCGCGGGCGGACTTAACCTACGAGCAGTACTTC.

This rearrangement joins TRBV2 to TRBJ1-1; TRBD1 is a possible D gene (5 bases). The CDR3 is 11 residues long. Trimming removed 6 bases at V and 8 bases at J, with 10 bases between. Per germline, CDR1 SNHLY and CDR2 FYNNEI. CDR3 protein: CASRQGAEAFF. The CDR3 DNA is TGTGCCAGCAGACAAGGGGCCGAAGCTTTCTTT.

The chain carries TRBV5-4 and TRBJ1-2; D is ambiguous. The length of the CDR3 is 14 residues. Between the trimmed V and J ends, which lost 1 base and 4 bases, there was a span of 11 bases. Germline values: CDR1 SGHNT, CDR2 YYREEE (reference sequence). The CDR3 region has the DNA TGTGCCAGCAGCTTGCGGGCGTCAGGCTATGGCTACACCTTC. It translates to CASSLRASGYGYTF.

About this clonotype itself: This may arise from a read error, as a much more abundant clone is one base away. The chain uses TRBV7-2 and TRBJ1-6; 8 bases match TRBD1. This CDR3 has 16 residues. J lost 8 bases, V lost 5 bases, and 11 bases had no gene match. Germline CDR1 and CDR2: SGHTA and FQGNSA. CDR3 DNA: TGTGCCAGCAGCACGCGGACAGGGCGCGGTTATTCACCCCTCCACTTT. Translating gives CASSTRTGRGYSPLHF.

This clonotype was counted only a few times. The chain has TRBV27 and TRBJ2-7, with 7 nucleotides matching TRBD1. Germline values: CDR1 MNHEY, CDR2 SMNVEV (reference sequence). The CDR3 runs to 14 residues. J lost 3 bases, V lost 5 bases, and 7 bases had no gene match. The chain's CDR3 is CASSQLSGGYEQYF. The CDR3 DNA is TGTGCCAGCAGTCAACTTTCAGGGGGCTACGAGCAGTACTTC.

The rearrangement joins TRBV6-6 to TRBJ1-1, with D unclear. With 4 bases removed from V and 3 bases from J, the gap between germline ends came to 12 bases. Germline loops: CDR1 MNHNY, CDR2 SVGAGI (reference sequence). The CDR3 consists of 14 residues. The CDR3 DNA reads as TGTGCCAGCAGTTCGGGTTTTTTGGACACTGAAGCTTTCTTT. It is translated as CASSSGFLDTEAFF.

The rearrangement uses TRBV6-5 and TRBJ2-1; D perhaps matches TRBD1 (5 bases). The CDR3 runs to 15 residues. The ends were cut back, 4 bases at V and 0 bases at J, with 10 bases in the middle. CDR1 is MNHEY, CDR2 SVGAGI, per germline. The CDR3 DNA sequence: TGTGCCAGCAGTTCGCAGGGCTTCTCCTACAATGAGCAGTTCTTC. This codes for CASSSQGFSYNEQFF.